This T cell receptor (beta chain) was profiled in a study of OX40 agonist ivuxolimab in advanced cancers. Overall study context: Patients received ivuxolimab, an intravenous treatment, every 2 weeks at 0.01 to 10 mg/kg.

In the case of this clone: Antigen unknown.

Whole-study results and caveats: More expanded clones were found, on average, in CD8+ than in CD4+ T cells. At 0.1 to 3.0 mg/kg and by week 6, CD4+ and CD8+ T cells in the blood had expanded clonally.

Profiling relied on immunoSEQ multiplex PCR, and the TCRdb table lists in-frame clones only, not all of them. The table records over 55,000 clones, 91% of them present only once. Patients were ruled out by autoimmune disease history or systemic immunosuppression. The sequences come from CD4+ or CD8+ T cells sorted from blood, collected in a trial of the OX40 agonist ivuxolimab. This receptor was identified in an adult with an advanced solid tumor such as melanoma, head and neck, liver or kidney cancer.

In DNA form, the CDR3 reads TGTGCCACCGGGAGCGGGAGTGGAATCAATGAGCAGTTCTTC. This translates into CATGSGSGINEQFF. V usage is TRBV15 and J usage is TRBJ2-1; 8 bases line up with TRBD2. Trimming cost V 8 bases and J 6 bases; bases outside gene matches: 9. The CDR3 has 14 residues. CDR1 is LNHNV and CDR2 is YYDKDF in the germline V gene (reference sequence).